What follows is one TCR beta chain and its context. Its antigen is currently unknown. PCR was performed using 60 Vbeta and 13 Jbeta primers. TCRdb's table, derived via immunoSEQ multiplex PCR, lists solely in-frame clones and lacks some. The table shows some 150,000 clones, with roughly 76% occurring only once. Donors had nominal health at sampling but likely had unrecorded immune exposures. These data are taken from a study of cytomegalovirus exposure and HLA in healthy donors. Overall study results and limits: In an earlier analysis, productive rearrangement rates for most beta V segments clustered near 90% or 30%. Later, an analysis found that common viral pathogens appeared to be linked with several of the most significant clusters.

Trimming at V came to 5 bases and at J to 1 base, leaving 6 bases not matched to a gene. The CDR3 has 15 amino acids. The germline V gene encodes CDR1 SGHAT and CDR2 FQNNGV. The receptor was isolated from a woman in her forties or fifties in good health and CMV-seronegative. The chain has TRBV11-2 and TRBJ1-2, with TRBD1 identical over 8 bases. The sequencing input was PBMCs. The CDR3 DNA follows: TGTGCCAGCAGCCCTGGGGACAGGCATAACTATGGCTACACCTTC. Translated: CASSPGDRHNYGYTF.